Included here is one TCR beta chain sequence, with context. Its target is unknown. The CDR3 totals 15 residues. With V trimmed by 5 bases and J by 7 bases, 7 bases remained unmatched. Per the germline V gene, CDR1 is SGHTA and CDR2 is FQGNSA. Primers included in the PCR were 60 Vbeta and 13 Jbeta primers. Sequencing was performed with immunoSEQ multiplex PCR; in TCRdb, only in-frame clones are kept and a portion is missing. The sample holds roughly 60,000 clones, 65% to 90% seen once. The source of the sample is a study of cytomegalovirus exposure and HLA in healthy donors. Study outcomes and limitations: TCR association rates varied by HLA locus in a later analysis, with DRB1 highest and HLA-C lowest.

Sequencing input: PBMCs. This sequence originates from a man aged 25 to 40 in good health and CMV-seronegative. The rearrangement joins TRBV7-2 to TRBJ1-4, with TRBD1 matching 10 bases. As DNA, the CDR3 is TGTGCCAGCAGCCTCGGGACAGGGGACGGTGAAAAACTGTTTTTT. Translating it yields CASSLGTGDGEKLFF.